This T cell receptor (beta chain) was obtained from a study of cytomegalovirus exposure and HLA in healthy donors. PCR amplification relied on 60 Vbeta primers (plus 13 Jbeta primers). Sequencing was performed with immunoSEQ multiplex PCR; in TCRdb, only in-frame clones are kept and a portion is missing. The sample lists some 130,000 clones, approximately 79% occurring once. The table lists this clone with a count of one. All donors participated as healthy donors of bone marrow. V was cut by 6 bases and J by 6 bases, with 12 bases left in between. The CDR3 extends over 13 amino acids. The germline V gene has CDR1 MNHNS and CDR2 SASEGT.

The chain carries TRBV6-1 and TRBJ2-1, with D perhaps TRBD2 (7 bases). Sequenced input: PBMCs. The sequence derives from a male donor in good health and CMV-seronegative. The CDR3 loop is CASRRGPLNEQFF. CDR3 sequence (DNA): TGTGCCAGCAGGCGGGGGCCACTCAATGAGCAGTTCTTC.